The 2 T cell receptor beta chains reported below all come from one sample, sequenced in a study of cytomegalovirus exposure and HLA in healthy donors. The PCR ran on 60 Vbeta and 13 Jbeta primers. The method was immunoSEQ multiplex PCR; TCRdb's version includes in-frame clones alone and lacks a portion of them. The sample records under 200,000 clones, around 75% being singletons. The sample taken for sequencing was PBMCs. The receptors were sampled from a woman younger than 45 in good health and CMV-seronegative.

This rearrangement joins TRBV5-6 to TRBJ1-6; TRBD1 aligns across 9 bases. The J segment lost 7 bases and the V segment lost 2 bases, leaving 10 bases of the junction unmatched. CDR1 SGHDT and CDR2 YYEEEE come from the germline V gene. CDR3 size: 17 residues. The CDR3 nucleotides read TGTGCCAGCAGCTTATCTTATGTTGGACAGGGGAATTCACCCCTCCACTTT. Translated: CASSLSYVGQGNSPLHF.

The chain joins TRBV9 to TRBJ2-5, with 12 bases identical to TRBD1. Germline V lookup: CDR1 SGDLS, CDR2 YYNGEE. V lost 4 bases to trimming and J lost 5 bases; unmatched junction nucleotides: 9. This CDR3 contains 16 residues. Written as DNA, the CDR3 is TGTGCCAGCAGCTCTGGGACAGGGGGCTTTGGGGAGACCCAGTACTTC. The encoded protein is CASSSGTGGFGETQYF.